The clone carrying this T cell receptor beta chain has ten or more counts. These data come from a study of T-cell reconstitution after alpha-beta-depleted transplantation in children. The V end lost 5 bases, the J end lost 0 bases, and 8 bases lay between the germline ends. CDR3 size: 13 residues. Germline V CDR1 and CDR2: SQVTM, ANQGSEA. Using unique molecular identifiers, the investigators prepared the TCRbeta library. TCRdb reprocessed the PCR reads via MiXCR and lists one record per CDR3 protein. The data contain 200,000 to 250,000 distinct CDR3 sequences, around 12% of them singletons. V gene TRBV29-1 combines with J gene TRBJ1-3; D uncertain. The receptor was derived from a human donor who donated a stem cell graft to a child with acute lymphoblastic leukemia. The material was PBMCs from the stem cell graft donor, obtained from the stem cell graft. The CDR3, as DNA: TGCAGCGTTCGGGATTTCTCTGGAAACACCATATATTTT. Residues: CSVRDFSGNTIYF. The full variable domain, with the rest looked up from reference TRBV29-1 and TRBJ1-3, is SAVISQKPSRDICQRGTSLTIQCQVDSQVTMMFWYRQQPGQSLTLIATANQGSEATYESGFVIDKFPISRPNLTFSTLTVSNMSPEDSSIYLCSVRDFSGNTIYFGEGSWLTVV.